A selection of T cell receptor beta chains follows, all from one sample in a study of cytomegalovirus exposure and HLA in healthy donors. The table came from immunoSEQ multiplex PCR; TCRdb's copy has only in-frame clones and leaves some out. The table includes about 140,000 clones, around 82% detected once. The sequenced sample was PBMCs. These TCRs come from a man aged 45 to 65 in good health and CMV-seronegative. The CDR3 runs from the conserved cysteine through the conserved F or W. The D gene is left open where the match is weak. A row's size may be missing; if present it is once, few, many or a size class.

CDR3: CASSLATVLPTQYF; DNA: TGTGCCAGCAGCTTAGCAACTGTCCTTCCGACCCAGTACTTC; J: TRBJ2-5; D: -; V: TRBV13; size: once
CDR3: CASSLGLAGGADTQYF; DNA: TGCGCCAGCAGCTTGGGACTAGCGGGGGGGGCAGATACGCAGTATTTT; J: TRBJ2-3; D: TRBD2; V: TRBV5-1; size: -
CDR3: CASSLDQGLRTYEQYF; DNA: TGTGCCAGCAGCTTAGACCAGGGGCTTCGGACCTACGAGCAGTACTTC; J: TRBJ2-7; D: -; V: TRBV7-9; size: -
CDR3: CASSPEAGSSYEQYF; DNA: TGCGCCAGCAGCCCTGAAGCAGGGTCTTCCTACGAGCAGTACTTC; J: TRBJ2-7; D: -; V: TRBV5-1; size: -
CDR3: CASSLGAPGNNEQFF; DNA: TGTGCCAGCAGCTTAGGAGCCCCAGGAAACAATGAGCAGTTCTTC; J: TRBJ2-1; D: -; V: TRBV7-8; size: -
CDR3: CASRSIKQGAWGNTEAFF; DNA: TGTGCCAGCAGATCCATCAAACAGGGGGCGTGGGGGAACACTGAAGCTTTCTTT; J: TRBJ1-1; D: TRBD1; V: TRBV28; size: few
CDR3: CASSPLRGGSDGYTF; DNA: TGTGCCAGCAGTCCCCTCCGGGGGGGATCGGATGGCTACACCTTC; J: TRBJ1-2; D: -; V: TRBV6-1; size: -
CDR3: CASGLAALSGGSYNEQFF; DNA: TGTGCTAGTGGTTTGGCCGCCCTTAGCGGGGGGTCCTACAATGAGCAGTTCTTC; J: TRBJ2-1; D: TRBD2; V: TRBV12-5; size: few
CDR3: CASSKDRGLTGGELFF; DNA: TGTGCCAGCAGTAAGGACAGGGGCCTTACGGGAGGGGAGCTGTTTTTT; J: TRBJ2-2; D: TRBD1; V: TRBV5-6; size: -
CDR3: CASRGTGGETQYF; DNA: TGTGCCAGCAGGGGGACAGGGGGAGAGACCCAGTACTTC; J: TRBJ2-5; D: TRBD1; V: TRBV2; size: -
CDR3: CASSPRGYGGETQYF; DNA: TGTGCCAGCTCACCACGGGGATACGGAGGGGAGACCCAGTACTTC; J: TRBJ2-5; D: -; V: TRBV18; size: -
CDR3: CASSGGTGNQYEQYF; DNA: TGTGCCAGCAGCGGGGGGACAGGGAATCAGTACGAGCAGTACTTC; J: TRBJ2-7; D: TRBD1; V: TRBV9; size: -
CDR3: CASSLGTGWDGYTF; DNA: TGTGCCAGCAGCCTAGGGACAGGCTGGGATGGCTACACCTTC; J: TRBJ1-2; D: TRBD1; V: TRBV5-6; size: -
CDR3: CASSPFGTSGSYEQYF; DNA: TGTGCCAGCTCACCATTCGGGACTAGCGGGAGTTACGAGCAGTACTTC; J: TRBJ2-7; D: TRBD2; V: TRBV18; size: -
CDR3: CASSSQGAVDTQYF; DNA: TGTGCCAGCAGCTCTCAGGGGGCAGTAGATACGCAGTATTTT; J: TRBJ2-3; D: TRBD1; V: TRBV6-4; size: -
CDR3: CASSLEAGVTGELFF; DNA: TGCGCCAGCAGCTTGGAGGCGGGGGTTACCGGGGAGCTGTTTTTT; J: TRBJ2-2; D: TRBD2; V: TRBV5-1; size: -
CDR3: CASARSGGTQYF; DNA: TGTGCCAGCGCTCGGTCGGGAGGGACCCAGTACTTC; J: TRBJ2-5; D: TRBD2; V: TRBV18; size: -
CDR3: CASSPVGQGSNEQFF; DNA: TGTGCCAGCTCACCCGTCGGCCAGGGGTCAAATGAGCAGTTCTTC; J: TRBJ2-1; D: -; V: TRBV18; size: once
CDR3: CASSIRQGPSSGNTIYF; DNA: TGTGCCAGTAGTATACGACAGGGCCCCAGCTCTGGAAACACCATATATTTT; J: TRBJ1-3; D: TRBD1; V: TRBV19; size: -
CDR3: CASSPLLSGQTGELFF; DNA: TGTGCCAGCAGCCCGTTGCTAAGTGGGCAAACCGGGGAGCTGTTTTTT; J: TRBJ2-2; D: -; V: TRBV9; size: -
CDR3: CASRPGGTTYNEQFF; DNA: TGTGCCAGCCGCCCAGGGGGAACAACCTACAATGAGCAGTTCTTC; J: TRBJ2-1; D: TRBD1; V: TRBV19; size: -
CDR3: CASSEGVAGVETQYF; DNA: TGTGCCAGCAGTGAAGGAGTAGCGGGAGTTGAGACCCAGTACTTC; J: TRBJ2-5; D: TRBD2; V: TRBV2; size: once
CDR3: CASSFSSGGVRDTQYF; DNA: TGTGCCAGCAGTTTTTCTAGCGGGGGGGTCCGGGATACGCAGTATTTT; J: TRBJ2-3; D: TRBD2; V: TRBV28; size: -
CDR3: CASSSQAGPGELFF; DNA: TGCGCCAGCAGCAGTCAAGCGGGGCCCGGGGAGCTGTTTTTT; J: TRBJ2-2; D: TRBD2; V: TRBV5-1; size: -
CDR3: CATNDILRRVHDEQFF; DNA: TGTGCCACCAACGACATTCTTCGCAGGGTGCACGATGAGCAGTTCTTC; J: TRBJ2-1; D: -; V: TRBV7-9; size: -
CDR3: CASSPRSTAAYNEQFF; DNA: TGTGCCAGCTCACCACGATCGACCGCGGCCTACAATGAGCAGTTCTTC; J: TRBJ2-1; D: -; V: TRBV18; size: -
CDR3: CASSQEPGSTDTQYF; DNA: TGTGCCAGCAGCCAAGAACCCGGTAGCACAGATACGCAGTATTTT; J: TRBJ2-3; D: -; V: TRBV4-2; size: -
CDR3: CASSLYSTGELFF; DNA: TGTGCCAGCAGCCTGTACAGCACCGGGGAGCTGTTTTTT; J: TRBJ2-2; D: -; V: TRBV13; size: once
CDR3: CASSPGGRARGNTIYF; DNA: TGTGCCAGCAGCCCAGGGGGCAGGGCGCGAGGAAACACCATATATTTT; J: TRBJ1-3; D: TRBD1; V: TRBV7-9; size: -
CDR3: CASSSPVTGANVLTF; DNA: TGTGCCAGCAGCTCACCGGTAACTGGGGCCAACGTCCTGACTTTC; J: TRBJ2-6; D: -; V: TRBV7-2; size: -
CDR3: CASSLSNNYGYTF; DNA: TGCGCCAGCAGCTTGTCCAATAACTATGGCTACACCTTC; J: TRBJ1-2; D: -; V: TRBV5-1; size: once
CDR3: CASSLREPLYNEQFF; DNA: TGCGCCAGCAGCTTGAGGGAGCCCCTATACAATGAGCAGTTCTTC; J: TRBJ2-1; D: -; V: TRBV5-1; size: -
CDR3: CAISTSGITGELFF; DNA: TGTGCCATCAGTACTAGCGGGATCACCGGGGAGCTGTTTTTT; J: TRBJ2-2; D: TRBD2; V: TRBV10-3; size: -
CDR3: CASSYRQEIEAFF; DNA: TGTGCCAGTAGCTATCGACAGGAAATAGAAGCTTTCTTT; J: TRBJ1-1; D: -; V: TRBV19; size: -
CDR3: CSVQGQGARRNTGELFF; DNA: TGCAGCGTCCAAGGACAGGGGGCTCGGCGGAACACCGGGGAGCTGTTTTTT; J: TRBJ2-2; D: TRBD1; V: TRBV29-1; size: once
CDR3: CASSKDRVNTEAFF; DNA: TGTGCCAGCAGTAAGGACAGAGTGAACACTGAAGCTTTCTTT; J: TRBJ1-1; D: -; V: TRBV5-6; size: -
CDR3: CASSLAKGTEAFF; DNA: TGTGCTAGCAGCTTAGCGAAGGGGACTGAAGCTTTCTTT; J: TRBJ1-1; D: -; V: TRBV7-7; size: -
CDR3: CASSLAIAGSSTDTQYF; DNA: TGTGCCAGCAGCTTAGCTATAGCGGGGAGTAGCACAGATACGCAGTATTTT; J: TRBJ2-3; D: TRBD2; V: TRBV11-3; size: -
CDR3: CASSMEGAGGYTF; DNA: TGCGCCAGCAGCATGGAGGGGGCTGGTGGCTACACCTTC; J: TRBJ1-2; D: TRBD1; V: TRBV5-1; size: -
CDR3: CAWVPGVDEQYF; DNA: TGTGCCTGGGTCCCGGGGGTAGACGAGCAGTACTTC; J: TRBJ2-7; D: -; V: TRBV30; size: -
CDR3: CASSLLMGPANSPLHF; DNA: TGTGCCAGCAGCTTGTTAATGGGGCCTGCAAATTCACCCCTCCACTTT; J: TRBJ1-6; D: -; V: TRBV5-4; size: -
CDR3: CASSVDRVNQPQHF; DNA: TGTGCCAGCAGTGTGGACAGGGTCAATCAGCCCCAGCATTTT; J: TRBJ1-5; D: TRBD1; V: TRBV2; size: -
CDR3: CASSQYSGQTYEQYF; DNA: TGTGCCAGCAGCCAATATTCGGGACAGACCTACGAGCAGTACTTC; J: TRBJ2-7; D: TRBD1; V: TRBV14; size: -
CDR3: CASSSRGNTEAFF; DNA: TGTGCCAGCAGCTCTAGGGGGAACACTGAAGCTTTCTTT; J: TRBJ1-1; D: -; V: TRBV11-1; size: -
CDR3: CASSTTGGDTEAFF; DNA: TGTGCCAGCTCGACGACAGGGGGGGACACTGAAGCTTTCTTT; J: TRBJ1-1; D: TRBD1; V: TRBV18; size: once
CDR3: CASSRTGPRTDNTEAFF; DNA: TGCGCCAGCAGCCGTACGGGACCCCGGACAGATAACACTGAAGCTTTCTTT; J: TRBJ1-1; D: -; V: TRBV5-1; size: -
CDR3: CSVEFTGNSNQPQHF; DNA: TGCAGCGTTGAATTCACAGGGAACAGCAATCAGCCCCAGCATTTT; J: TRBJ1-5; D: -; V: TRBV29-1; size: once
CDR3: CASSISENTGELFF; DNA: TGTGCCAGTAGTATCTCAGAGAACACCGGGGAGCTGTTTTTT; J: TRBJ2-2; D: -; V: TRBV19; size: -
CDR3: CASSPRRDSFPGELFF; DNA: TGTGCCAGCAGCCCTCGCCGGGACAGTTTCCCCGGGGAGCTGTTTTTT; J: TRBJ2-2; D: TRBD1; V: TRBV7-9; size: -